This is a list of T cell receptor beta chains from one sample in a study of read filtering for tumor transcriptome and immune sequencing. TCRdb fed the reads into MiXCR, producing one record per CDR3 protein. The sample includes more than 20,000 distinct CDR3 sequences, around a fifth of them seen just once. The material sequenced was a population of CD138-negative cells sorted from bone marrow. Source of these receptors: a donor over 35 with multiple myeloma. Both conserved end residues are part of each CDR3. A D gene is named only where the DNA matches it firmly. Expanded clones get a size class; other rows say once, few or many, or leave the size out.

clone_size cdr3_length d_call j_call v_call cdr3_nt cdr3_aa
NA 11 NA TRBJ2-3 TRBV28 TGTGCCAGCAATCGTCGGGATACGCAGTATTTT CASNRRDTQYF
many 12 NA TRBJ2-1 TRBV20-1 TGCAGTGCCCAGAGAGGGGTCGATGAGCAGTTCTTC CSAQRGVDEQFF
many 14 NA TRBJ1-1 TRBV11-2 TGTGCCAGCAGCTTATTCGAATCCGGGGTTGAAGCTTTCTTT CASSLFESGVEAFF
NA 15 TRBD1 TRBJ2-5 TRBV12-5 TGTGCTAGTGGTGCCTGGGACAGGGGGCGGGAGACCCAGTACTTC CASGAWDRGRETQYF
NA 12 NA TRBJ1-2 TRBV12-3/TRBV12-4 TGTGCCAGCAGTTCTGACGGCGGAGGCTACACCTTC CASSSDGGGYTF
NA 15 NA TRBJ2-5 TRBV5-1 TGCGCCAGCAGCTCCGGGACCCATAGTCAAGAGACCCAGTACTTC CASSSGTHSQETQYF
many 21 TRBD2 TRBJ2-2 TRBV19 TGTGCCAGTAGTGCTGGCCGGGTCCACCGGGGAGGGGCCGGGTCCACCGGGGAGCTGTTTTTT CASSAGRVHRGGAGSTGELFF
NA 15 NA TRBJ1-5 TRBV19 TGTGCCAGTAGTGGGGGGGACAAGGGGTGGGGACCCCAGCATTTT CASSGGDKGWGPQHF
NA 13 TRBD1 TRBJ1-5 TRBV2 TGTGCCAGCACGACTCAGGGGGATCAGCCCCAGCATTTT CASTTQGDQPQHF
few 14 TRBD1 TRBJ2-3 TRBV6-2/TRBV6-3 TGTGCCAGCACCTTTCGGACAGGGGGAGATACGCAGTATTTT CASTFRTGGDTQYF
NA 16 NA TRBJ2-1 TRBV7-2 TGTGCCGGCAGCTTAAATACGCCCCGGGCTAGCAATGAGCAGTTCTTC CAGSLNTPRASNEQFF
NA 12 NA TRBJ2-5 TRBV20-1 TGCAGTGCAACTGACGGTCAAGAGACCCAGTACTTC CSATDGQETQYF
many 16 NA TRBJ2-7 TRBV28 TGTGCCAGCAGACCTAGCCGGGACTCGAGATCCTACGAGCAGTACTTC CASRPSRDSRSYEQYF
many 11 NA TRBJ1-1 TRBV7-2 TGTGGGGGCCAGGTGAACACTGAAGCTTTCTTT CGGQVNTEAFF
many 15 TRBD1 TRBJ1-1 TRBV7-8 TGTGCCAGCAGCTTATCTGGACAGGGGAACACTGAAGCTTTCTTT CASSLSGQGNTEAFF
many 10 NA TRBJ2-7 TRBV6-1 TGTGCCAGCCCCCGCTACGAGCAGTACTTC CASPRYEQYF
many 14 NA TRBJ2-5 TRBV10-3 TGTGCCATCAGTGAAGTTGGAAGTAGGGAGACCCAGTACTTC CAISEVGSRETQYF
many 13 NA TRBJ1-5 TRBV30 TGTGCCTGGGAGACAGGTAGCAATCAGCCCCAGCATTTT CAWETGSNQPQHF
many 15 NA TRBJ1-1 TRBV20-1 TGCAGTGCTTCACCCGGCGTGAGGATGAACACTGAAGCTTTCTTT CSASPGVRMNTEAFF
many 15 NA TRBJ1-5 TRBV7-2 TGTGCCAGCAGCTTAAGCCCGATCGGGAGTCAGCCCCAGCATTTT CASSLSPIGSQPQHF
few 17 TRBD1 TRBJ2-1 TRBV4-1 TGCGCCAGCAGCCATTCAAAGGGAGACAGGGCTTACAATGAGCAGTTCTTC CASSHSKGDRAYNEQFF
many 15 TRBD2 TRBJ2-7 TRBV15 TGTGCCACCAGCACTCTTTGGGGGGGCTCCTACGAGCAGTACTTC CATSTLWGGSYEQYF
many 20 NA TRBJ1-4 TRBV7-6 TGTGCCAGCAGCTTAAGAAAGCGGGTAGGGCGCCTTCAGATGGATGAAAAACTGTTTTTT CASSLRKRVGRLQMDEKLFF
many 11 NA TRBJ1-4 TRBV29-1 TGCAGCGTTAGTGGTAATGAAAAACTGTTTTTT CSVSGNEKLFF
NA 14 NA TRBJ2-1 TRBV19 TGTGCTAGTTACGGCGGGGGCCCCCACAATGAGCAGTTCTTC CASYGGGPHNEQFF
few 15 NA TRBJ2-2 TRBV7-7 TGTGCCAGCAGCTTATCTGGGGATTTTCCCGGGGAGCTGTTTTTT CASSLSGDFPGELFF
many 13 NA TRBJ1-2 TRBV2 TGTGCCAGCAGGACGACACTTGCCTATGGCTACACCTTC CASRTTLAYGYTF
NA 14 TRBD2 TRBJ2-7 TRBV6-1 TGTGCCAGCAGTGTCGGGGGGAGCTCCCACGAGCAGTACTTC CASSVGGSSHEQYF
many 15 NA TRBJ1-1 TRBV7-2 TGTGCCAGCAGCCCTCTCCGGGGAGTGAACACTGAAGCTTTCTTT CASSPLRGVNTEAFF
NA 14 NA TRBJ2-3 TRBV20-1 TGCACTGCTAGATATCCGGGCCATACAGATTCGCAGTATTTT CTARYPGHTDSQYF
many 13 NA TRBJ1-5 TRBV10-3 TGTTCCATCAGTGTGGTAGGGGAACAGCCCCAGCATTTT CSISVVGEQPQHF
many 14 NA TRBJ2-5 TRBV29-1 TGCAGCGTTGATCCCCTTGAGGGGGAAGAGACCCAGTACTTC CSVDPLEGEETQYF
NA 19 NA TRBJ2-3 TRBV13 TGTGCCAGCAGCACTGAGTTGGGGAATGACCGGCAGTGCACAGATACGCAGTATTTT CASSTELGNDRQCTDTQYF
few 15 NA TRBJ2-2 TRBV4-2 TGTGCCAGCAGCCAAGGAGGAGGGGCCGGCGGGGAGCTGTTTTTT CASSQGGGAGGELFF
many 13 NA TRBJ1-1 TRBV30 TGTGCCTGGAGACGAGGCATCAACACTGAAGCTTTCTTT CAWRRGINTEAFF
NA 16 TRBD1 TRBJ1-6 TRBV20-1 TGCAGTGCTAGAGACGCAGGGGGCTACTATAATTCACCCCTCCACTTT CSARDAGGYYNSPLHF
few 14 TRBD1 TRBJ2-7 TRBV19 TGTGCCAGTAGTGTGGACAGGGGTAGGAACGAGCAGTACTTC CASSVDRGRNEQYF
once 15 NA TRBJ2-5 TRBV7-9 TGTGCCAGCAGCTTCTCGGCGACTAGGAAAGAGACCCAGTACTTC CASSFSATRKETQYF
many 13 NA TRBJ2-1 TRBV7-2 TGTGCCAGCAGGCCAAGGTGGCCTAATGAGCAGTTCTTC CASRPRWPNEQFF
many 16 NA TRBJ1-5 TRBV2 TGTGCCAGCAGGGGTTCGGAGGGGAAGGGCAATCAGCCCCAGCATTTT CASRGSEGKGNQPQHF
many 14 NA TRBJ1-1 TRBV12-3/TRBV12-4 TGTGCCAGCAGTTTACGGGGGCTGAACACTGAAGCTTTCTTT CASSLRGLNTEAFF
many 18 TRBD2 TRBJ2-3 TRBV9 TGTGCCAGCAGCGTAGGACGACTAGCGGGGTATTTCACAGATACGCAGTATTTT CASSVGRLAGYFTDTQYF
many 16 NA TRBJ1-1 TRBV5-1 TGCGCCAGCACCCCATATTCACAGGGATTCGGCACTGAAGCTTTCTTT CASTPYSQGFGTEAFF
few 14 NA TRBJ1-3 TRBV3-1 TGTGCCAGCAGCTTCCGGGACGGTGGAAACACCATATATTTT CASSFRDGGNTIYF
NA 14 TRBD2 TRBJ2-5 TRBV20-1 TGCAGTGCCGAGGGGGAGCGGGGGCAAGAGACCCAGTACTTC CSAEGERGQETQYF
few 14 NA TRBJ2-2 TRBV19 TGTGCCAGTAGTAGAACAAAGAACACCGGGGAGCTGTTTTTT CASSRTKNTGELFF
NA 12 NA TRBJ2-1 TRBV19 TGTGCCAGTAAGGGACTCACTAATGAGCAGTTCTTC CASKGLTNEQFF
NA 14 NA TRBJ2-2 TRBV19 TGTACCAGTAGGACGATGTCGGGGTCCGGGGAGCTGTTTTTT CTSRTMSGSGELFF
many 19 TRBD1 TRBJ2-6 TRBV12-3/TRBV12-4 TGTGCCAGCAGCCCGGACAGGGCATTATTTAGCTCTGGGGCCAACGTCCTGACTTTC CASSPDRALFSSGANVLTF
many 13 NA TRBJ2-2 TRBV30 TGTGCCTGGAGTGCCCTTCTCACCGGGGAGCTGTTTTTT CAWSALLTGELFF
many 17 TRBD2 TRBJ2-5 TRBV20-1 TGCAGTGCCCAACAACCGGGACTAGCGGGGGGGGGTGAGACCCAGTACTTC CSAQQPGLAGGGETQYF
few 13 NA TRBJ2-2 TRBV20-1 TGCAGTGCTAGCACCCTGAACACCGGGGAGCTGTTTTTT CSASTLNTGELFF
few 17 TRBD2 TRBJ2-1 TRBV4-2 TGTGCCAGCAGCCATGGCCCGGACCAGCGGGAATACAATGAGCAGTTCTTC CASSHGPDQREYNEQFF